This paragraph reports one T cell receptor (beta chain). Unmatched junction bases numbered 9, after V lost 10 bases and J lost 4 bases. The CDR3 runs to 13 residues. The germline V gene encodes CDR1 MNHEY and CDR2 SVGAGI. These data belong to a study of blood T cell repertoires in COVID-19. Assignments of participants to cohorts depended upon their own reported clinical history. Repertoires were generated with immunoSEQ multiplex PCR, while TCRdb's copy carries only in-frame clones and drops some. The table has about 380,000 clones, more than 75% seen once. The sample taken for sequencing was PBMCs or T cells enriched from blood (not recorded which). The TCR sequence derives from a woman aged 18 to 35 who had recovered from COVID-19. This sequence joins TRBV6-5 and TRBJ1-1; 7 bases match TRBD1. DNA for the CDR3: TGTGCCACCTACAGGGGCCCTTTCACTGAAGCTTTCTTT. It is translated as CATYRGPFTEAFF.